This entry lists 17 T cell receptor beta chains sequenced from one sample in a study of cytomegalovirus exposure and HLA in healthy donors. PCR used 60 Vbeta primers and 13 Jbeta primers. Using immunoSEQ multiplex PCR, the repertoire was profiled, and TCRdb retains in-frame clones only, with some absent. This sample carries around 190,000 clones, about nine tenths of them seen once, and the ten largest clones take around 0.98%. The source material was PBMCs. The receptors shown here come from a boy aged 2 to 9 in good health and CMV-seronegative.

The rearrangement links TRBV15 to TRBJ2-3, with 10 nucleotides matching TRBD1. V dropped 1 base and J dropped 3; count of bases not matched to a gene: 16. Looked up from germline, CDR1 is LNHNV and CDR2 is YYDKDF (reference sequence). This CDR3 is 20 amino acids long. Here the CDR3 DNA reads TGTGCCACCAGCAGAGTTATGCTGAGACAGGGGGCTGAGCCTACAGATACGCAGTATTTT. This codes for CATSRVMLRQGAEPTDTQYF. The whole variable domain, filled in from reference TRBV15 and TRBJ2-3, reads DAMVIQNPRYQVTQFGKPVTLSCSQTLNHNVMYWYQQKSSQAPKLLFHYYDKDFNNEADTPDNFQSRRPNTSFCFLDIRSPGLGDTAMYLCATSRVMLRQGAEPTDTQYFGPGTRLTVL.

CDR3 in amino acids: CASSTDRVPTDTQYF. CDR3 DNA sequence: TGTGCCAGCAGTACCGACAGGGTCCCCACAGATACGCAGTATTTT. J is TRBJ2-3 and V is TRBV25-1; 7 positions match TRBD1. V was pared by 5 bases and J by 2 bases, with 7 bases of the junction left unmatched. Germline CDR1 is MGHDK and CDR2 is SYGVNS. The CDR3 is made up of 15 amino acids.

This CDR3 is CASSLRGAPGNTIYF. The CDR3 DNA is TGTGCCAGCAGCTTACGGGGGGCGCCTGGAAACACCATATATTTT. This chain uses TRBV5-6 with TRBJ1-3; D possibly corresponds to TRBD1 (6 bases). The CDR3 is 15 residues long. Trimming took off 2 bases at V and 2 bases at J, with 11 bases between the two ends. Germline V gene sequence: CDR1 SGHDT, CDR2 YYEEEE.

This clone showed up just once. This chain links TRBV4-2 with TRBJ2-2, with D possibly TRBD2 on 5 matching bases. This CDR3 is 16 amino acids long. The V gene lost 0 bases and the J gene lost 4 bases, with 12 bases spanning the gap. Germline V lookup: CDR1 LGHNA, CDR2 YNFKEQ. The CDR3 sequence is CASSQESGETTGELFF. Written as DNA, the CDR3 is TGTGCCAGCAGCCAAGAATCCGGGGAGACCACCGGGGAGCTGTTTTTT.

The chain uses TRBV6-4 and TRBJ2-2; TRBD1 aligns across 9 bases. The CDR3 is made up of 15 amino acids. With V trimmed by 6 bases and J by 3 bases, 5 bases remained unmatched. Germline loops: CDR1 MRHNA, CDR2 SNTAGT. The CDR3 nucleotides are TGTGCCAGCAGAGAACGGACAGGGGACACCGGGGAGCTGTTTTTT. Encoded protein: CASRERTGDTGELFF.

This clone was seen only a few times. V is TRBV6-4 and J is TRBJ2-2, with 9 bases lining up with TRBD1. J was trimmed by 2 bases and V by 0 bases; bases with no gene match: 4. This CDR3 spans 17 amino acids. Germline loops: CDR1 MRHNA, CDR2 SNTAGT. The CDR3 region has the DNA TGTGCCAGCAGTGACTCCGCGGGACAGGGCAACACCGGGGAGCTGTTTTTT. It translates to CASSDSAGQGNTGELFF.

This chain uses TRBV19 with TRBJ1-5, with D perhaps matching TRBD1 (5 bases). Germline assignment: CDR1 LNHDA and CDR2 SQIVND (reference sequence). V dropped 2 bases and J dropped 3 bases, with 11 bases sitting between them. The CDR3 sequence is 15 residues long. The CDR3 DNA follows: TGTGCCAGTAGTATACTCCGACAGCTCAATCAGCCCCAGCATTTT. Amino acids: CASSILRQLNQPQHF.

This clone was recorded a few times. The chain recombines TRBV6-4 with TRBJ2-7; no reliable D call. CDR3 length: 13 amino acids. V was shortened by 2 bases and J by 4 bases, with 9 bases between the two germline ends. Germline CDR1 MRHNA, CDR2 SNTAGT. CDR3: CASSDAGGYEQYF. DNA of the CDR3: TGTGCCAGCAGTGACGCAGGTGGTTACGAGCAGTACTTC.

The chain couples TRBV27 to TRBJ2-1; possibly TRBD2 for D (6 bases). The V gene's germline CDR1 is MNHEY and CDR2 SMNVEV (reference sequence). The CDR3 contains 17 residues. Trimming took 7 bases from V and 6 from J, leaving 25 bases between them. The DNA for the CDR3 is TGTGCCAGCACCACCGTTGTGACTAGTAAAAATCGCAATGAGCAGTTCTTC. Translating it yields CASTTVVTSKNRNEQFF.

This chain joins TRBV27 and TRBJ2-3, with 7 bases identical to TRBD1. CDR3 length: 15 residues. V gave up 6 bases and J gave up 0 bases; unmatched junction bases: 6. The germline gives CDR1 MNHEY, CDR2 SMNVEV (reference sequence). The CDR3 sequence is CASRVQGLSTDTQYF. CDR3 nucleotides: TGTGCCAGCAGGGTACAGGGGCTAAGCACAGATACGCAGTATTTT.

The sample holds a few counts of this clone. The chain has TRBV2 and TRBJ1-4, with D possibly being TRBD1 (6 bases). Germline-derived CDR1 and CDR2 are SNHLY and FYNNEI. The ends were cut back, 5 bases at V and 5 bases at J, with 15 bases in the middle. The length of the CDR3 is 15 residues. CDR3 bases: TGTGCCAGCAGTTTGGACAGAAGCTTCAATGAAAAACTGTTTTTT. Its protein product is CASSLDRSFNEKLFF.

This clone was picked up a small number of times. This rearrangement joins TRBV5-1 to TRBJ1-3, with TRBD1 identical over 9 bases. This CDR3 region has 18 residues. V gave up 1 base and J gave up 0 bases; unmatched junction bases: 8. CDR1 and CDR2 (germline): SGHRS, YFSETQ. For the CDR3, the DNA is TGCGCCAGCAGCTTGTGGGGGACAGGGCTATTCTCTGGAAACACCATATATTTT. Its translation: CASSLWGTGLFSGNTIYF.

This chain uses TRBV7-9 with TRBJ2-5; maybe TRBD1 (6 bases). The V gene's germline CDR1 is SEHNR and CDR2 FQNEAQ (reference sequence). This CDR3 is 12 amino acids long. The germline V and J ends were trimmed by 9 bases and 5 bases, with 13 bases remaining between them. CDR3 residues: CASDDQGETQYF. The CDR3, as DNA: TGTGCCAGTGACGACCAGGGGGAGACCCAGTACTTC.

V is TRBV4-2 and J is TRBJ2-1; no clear D. V was cut by 3 bases and J by 4 bases, with 13 bases left in between. Germline CDR1 LGHNA, CDR2 YNFKEQ. The CDR3 sequence is 15 residues long. In nucleotides, the CDR3 is TGTGCCAGCAGCCAGGCCGGTGGGCGTTACAATGAGCAGTTCTTC. Translation: CASSQAGGRYNEQFF.

The rearrangement joins TRBV7-3 to TRBJ2-3; 8 bases fit TRBD1. The germline V gene has CDR1 SGHTA and CDR2 FQGTGA. The junction had 9 bases not matched to a gene; V was cut back by 5 bases and J by 5 bases. The CDR3 totals 15 residues. The CDR3, as DNA: TGTGCCAGCAGCCCGAAGACAGGGGTAAGAGATACGCAGTATTTT. This translates into CASSPKTGVRDTQYF.

The chain employs TRBV28 and TRBJ2-5; 8 positions match TRBD1. The length of the CDR3 is 13 residues. V gave up 5 bases and J gave up 4 bases; unmatched junction bases: 3. Germline V gene lookup returns CDR1 MDHEN and CDR2 SYDVKM. The CDR3 sequence is CASSLTGGETQYF. The DNA for the CDR3 is TGTGCCAGCAGTCTCACAGGGGGAGAGACCCAGTACTTC.

The rearrangement links TRBV21-1 to TRBJ2-7; TRBD1, the D gene given by the table, was not confirmed from the DNA. TRBV21-1 is annotated as a pseudogene. CDR3 length: 14 residues. The CDR3 here is CASSNDSNRGRGVF. The CDR3 DNA follows: TGTGCCAGCAGCAATGACTCTAACCGGGGCAGGGGAGTCTTC.